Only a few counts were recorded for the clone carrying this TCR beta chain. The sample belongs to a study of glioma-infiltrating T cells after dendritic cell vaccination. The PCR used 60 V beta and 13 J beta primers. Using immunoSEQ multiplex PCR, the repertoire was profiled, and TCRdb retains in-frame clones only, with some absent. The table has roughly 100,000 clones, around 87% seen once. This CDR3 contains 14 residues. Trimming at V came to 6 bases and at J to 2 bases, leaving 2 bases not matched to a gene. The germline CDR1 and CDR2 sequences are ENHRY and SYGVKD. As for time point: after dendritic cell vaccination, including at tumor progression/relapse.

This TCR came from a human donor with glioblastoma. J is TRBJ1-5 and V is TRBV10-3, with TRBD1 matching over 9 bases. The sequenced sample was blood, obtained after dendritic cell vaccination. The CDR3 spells CAISRTGGNQPQHF. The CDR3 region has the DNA TGTGCCATCAGCCGGACAGGGGGCAATCAGCCCCAGCATTTT.